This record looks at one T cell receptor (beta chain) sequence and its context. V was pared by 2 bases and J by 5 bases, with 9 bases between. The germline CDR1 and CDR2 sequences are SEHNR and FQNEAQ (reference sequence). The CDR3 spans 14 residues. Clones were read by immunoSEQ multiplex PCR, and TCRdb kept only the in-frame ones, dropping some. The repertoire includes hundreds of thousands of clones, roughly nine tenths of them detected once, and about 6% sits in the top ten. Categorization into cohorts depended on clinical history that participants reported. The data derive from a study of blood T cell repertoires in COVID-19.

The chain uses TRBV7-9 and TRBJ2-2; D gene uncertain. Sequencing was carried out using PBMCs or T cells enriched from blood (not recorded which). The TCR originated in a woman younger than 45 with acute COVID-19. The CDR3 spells CASSLSDGTGELFF. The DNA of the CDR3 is TGTGCCAGCAGCTTATCTGACGGGACCGGGGAGCTGTTTTTT.